Listed below are T cell receptor beta chains from one sample, sequenced in a study of T cell responses to AZD1222 COVID-19 vaccine. Here immunoSEQ multiplex PCR was the method, and the copy in TCRdb shows in-frame clones only, minus some. The repertoire consists of fewer than 110,000 clones, with roughly 90% occurring once and the leading ten covering 6.6%. Specimen: peripheral blood, collected on day 0 of AZD1222 vaccination. Receptors originate from an adult in good health. Each CDR3 is given with its conserved first and last residue. Fields, in order: clone size, D gene, V gene, J gene, CDR3 DNA, CDR3 protein. D genes are given only for firm matches. Clone size is given for some rows only: seen once, a few or many times, or a class if the clone is expanded.

size: once
D: TRBD2
V: TRBV7-3
J: TRBJ2-7
DNA: TGTGCCAGCAGCCCGATCAGCGGGGCCCTCGTTCACGAGCAGTACTTC
CDR3: CASSPISGALVHEQYF

size: -
D: -
V: TRBV5-1
J: TRBJ2-1
DNA: TGCGCCAGCAGCTTGGGATCAGTATACAATGAGCAGTTCTTC
CDR3: CASSLGSVYNEQFF

size: -
D: TRBD2
V: TRBV5-6
J: TRBJ2-1
DNA: TGTGCCAGCAGCACGACTAGCGGGAGGGCCGGTGAGCAGTTCTTC
CDR3: CASSTTSGRAGEQFF

size: -
D: -
V: TRBV3-1/TRBV3-2
J: TRBJ1-6
DNA: TGTGCCAGCAGCCAAGTACGGCTCTCCTATAATTCACCCCTCCACTTT
CDR3: CASSQVRLSYNSPLHF

size: -
D: TRBD1
V: TRBV6-5
J: TRBJ1-3
DNA: TGTGCCAGCACCCTGGACAGGGCCGCTGGAAACACCATATATTTT
CDR3: CASTLDRAAGNTIYF

size: -
D: -
V: TRBV12-3/TRBV12-4
J: TRBJ1-2
DNA: TGTGCCAGCAGTTTCTCAGGGATCGGCTACACCTTC
CDR3: CASSFSGIGYTF

size: -
D: TRBD2
V: TRBV14
J: TRBJ2-1
DNA: TGTGCCAGCAGCCGGTCGGGACTAGCGGGGCTTGAGCAGTTCTTC
CDR3: CASSRSGLAGLEQFF

size: -
D: -
V: TRBV27
J: TRBJ1-6
DNA: TGTGCCAGCAGCCTCAATCGAAATTCACCCCTCCACTTT
CDR3: CASSLNRNSPLHF

size: -
D: -
V: TRBV6-5
J: TRBJ2-4
DNA: TGTGCCAGCAGTTACGGGGGGGCTTTAAGCAACATTCAGTACTTC
CDR3: CASSYGGALSNIQYF

size: once
D: -
V: TRBV7-3
J: TRBJ2-3
DNA: TGTGCCAGCAGCACCAGACTAGGGCGCACAGATACGCAGTATTTT
CDR3: CASSTRLGRTDTQYF

size: -
D: -
V: TRBV28
J: TRBJ1-3
DNA: TGTGCCAGCAGTTTCCCCTCGACAGAAAGATCTGGAAACACCATATATTTT
CDR3: CASSFPSTERSGNTIYF

size: -
D: -
V: TRBV29-1
J: TRBJ1-6
DNA: TGCAGCGTCCGAAGGGACTATAATTCACCCCTCCACTTT
CDR3: CSVRRDYNSPLHF

size: -
D: TRBD1
V: TRBV6-5
J: TRBJ1-2
DNA: TGTGCCAGCACCAGTCCCGGGACAGGGTTAGGCTACACCTTC
CDR3: CASTSPGTGLGYTF

size: -
D: TRBD2
V: TRBV5-1
J: TRBJ2-3
DNA: TGCGCCAGCAGCCCGCTCACTAGCGGGGGTGCAGGGTCGGATACGCAGTATTTT
CDR3: CASSPLTSGGAGSDTQYF

size: -
D: -
V: TRBV10-3
J: TRBJ1-1
DNA: TGTGCCATCAGACAGGGATTCAACACTGAAGCTTTCTTT
CDR3: CAIRQGFNTEAFF

size: -
D: TRBD1
V: TRBV27
J: TRBJ1-2
DNA: TGTGCCAGCAGTCAGGGACAGTTCTATGGCTACACCTTC
CDR3: CASSQGQFYGYTF

size: -
D: TRBD2
V: TRBV7-3
J: TRBJ2-1
DNA: TGTGCCAGCGGACTAGCGGGAGGGGCCGGGTACAATGAGCAGTTCTTC
CDR3: CASGLAGGAGYNEQFF

size: few
D: TRBD1
V: TRBV7-9
J: TRBJ2-5
DNA: TGTGCCAGCAGCTCCCAGGGGGACAGGGGTAAAGAGACCCAGTACTTC
CDR3: CASSSQGDRGKETQYF

size: -
D: -
V: TRBV28
J: TRBJ2-1
DNA: TGTGCCAGCAGTTCCGGGACGACCGGCAATGAGCAGTTCTTC
CDR3: CASSSGTTGNEQFF

size: -
D: TRBD2
V: TRBV28
J: TRBJ2-7
DNA: TGTGCCAGCACCTACCGGGGGGGGCCCCTTTCCTACGAGCAGTACTTC
CDR3: CASTYRGGPLSYEQYF

size: -
D: -
V: TRBV5-1
J: TRBJ1-1
DNA: TGCGCCAGCAGCGCATTACAGGGTTGGCCTGAAGCTTTCTTT
CDR3: CASSALQGWPEAFF

size: -
D: TRBD2
V: TRBV9
J: TRBJ2-2
DNA: TGTGCCAGCAGCCTCTCGGGACTACAGACCGGGGAGCTGTTTTTT
CDR3: CASSLSGLQTGELFF

size: -
D: TRBD2
V: TRBV5-4
J: TRBJ2-7
DNA: TGTGCCAGCAGCTCCGGGACTAAACTCTACGAGCAGTACTTC
CDR3: CASSSGTKLYEQYF

size: once
D: TRBD2
V: TRBV29-1
J: TRBJ2-2
DNA: TGCAGCGTTGAAGTTCGACTAGCGGGAGAGATCCCCTTATACACCGGGGAGCTGTTTTTT
CDR3: CSVEVRLAGEIPLYTGELFF

size: few
D: -
V: TRBV11-3
J: TRBJ2-1
DNA: TGTGCCAGCAGCTTCGGCCAGTACAATGAGCAGTTCTTC
CDR3: CASSFGQYNEQFF

size: -
D: -
V: TRBV7-9
J: TRBJ1-2
DNA: TGTGCCAGCAGCCCCACAGGTAGTCCGGGCTACACCTTC
CDR3: CASSPTGSPGYTF